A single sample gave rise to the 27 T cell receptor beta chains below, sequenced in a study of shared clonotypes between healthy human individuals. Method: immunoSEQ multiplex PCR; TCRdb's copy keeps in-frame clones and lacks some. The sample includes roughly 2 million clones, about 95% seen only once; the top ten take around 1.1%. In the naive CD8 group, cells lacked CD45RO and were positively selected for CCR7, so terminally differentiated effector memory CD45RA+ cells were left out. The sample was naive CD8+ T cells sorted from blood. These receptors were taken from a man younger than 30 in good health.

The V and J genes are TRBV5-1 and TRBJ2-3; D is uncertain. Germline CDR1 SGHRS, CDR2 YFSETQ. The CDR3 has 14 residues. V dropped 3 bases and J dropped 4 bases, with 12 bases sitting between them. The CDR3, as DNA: TGCGCCAGCAGCTATAAGGTTGGCCCAGATACGCAGTATTTT. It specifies CASSYKVGPDTQYF.

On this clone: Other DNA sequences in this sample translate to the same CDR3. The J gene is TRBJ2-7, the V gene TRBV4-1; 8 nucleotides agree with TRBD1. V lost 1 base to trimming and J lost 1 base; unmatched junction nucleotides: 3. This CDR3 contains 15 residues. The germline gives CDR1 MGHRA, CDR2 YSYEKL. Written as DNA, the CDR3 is TGCGCCAGCAGCCAAGTAACAGGGGGTTCCTACGAGCAGTACTTC. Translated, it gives CASSQVTGGSYEQYF.

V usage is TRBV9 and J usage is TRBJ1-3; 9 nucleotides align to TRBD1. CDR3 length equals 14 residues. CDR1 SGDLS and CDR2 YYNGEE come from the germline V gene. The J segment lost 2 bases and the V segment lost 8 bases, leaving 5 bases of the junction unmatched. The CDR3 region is CASTGQGAGNTIYF. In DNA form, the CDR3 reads TGTGCCAGTACGGGACAGGGTGCTGGAAACACCATATATTTT.

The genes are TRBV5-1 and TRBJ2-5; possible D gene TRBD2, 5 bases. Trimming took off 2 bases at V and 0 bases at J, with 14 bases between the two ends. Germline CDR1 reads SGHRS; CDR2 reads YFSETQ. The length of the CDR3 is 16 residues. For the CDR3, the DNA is TGCGCCAGCAGCTTCGACGAATCGGGATACCAAGAGACCCAGTACTTC. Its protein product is CASSFDESGYQETQYF. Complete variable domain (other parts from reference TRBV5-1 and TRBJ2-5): KAGVTQTPRYLIKTRGQQVTLSCSPISGHRSVSWYQQTPGQGLQFLFEYFSETQRNKGNFPGRFSGRQFSNSRSEMNVSTLELGDSALYLCASSFDESGYQETQYFGPGTRLLVL.

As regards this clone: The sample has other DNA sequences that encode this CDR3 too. The CDR3 bases are TGTGCCAGCAGCTTGGGGACAGAGCAGTACTTC. As protein: CASSLGTEQYF. This chain uses TRBV5-4 with TRBJ2-7; a possible D gene is TRBD1 (5 bases). Trimming took off 0 bases at V and 7 bases at J, with 5 bases between the two ends. The CDR3 sequence is 11 residues long. CDR1 and CDR2 (germline): SGHNT, YYREEE (reference sequence).

The CDR3: CASSELRGGRGTDTQYF. The CDR3 DNA sequence: TGCGCCAGCAGTGAGCTACGCGGGGGGAGGGGAACAGATACGCAGTATTTT. The chain recombines TRBV10-2 with TRBJ2-3; 8 bases are a match to TRBD2. This CDR3 has 17 residues. Germline CDR1 reads WSHSY; CDR2 reads SAAADI. Unmatched junction bases numbered 10, after V lost 2 bases and J lost 3 bases.

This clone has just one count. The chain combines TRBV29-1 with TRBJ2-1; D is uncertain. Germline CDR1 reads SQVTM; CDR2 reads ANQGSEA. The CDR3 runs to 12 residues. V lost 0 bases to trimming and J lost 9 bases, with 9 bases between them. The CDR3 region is CSVEDHGFEQFF. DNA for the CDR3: TGCAGCGTTGAAGATCACGGTTTTGAGCAGTTCTTC.

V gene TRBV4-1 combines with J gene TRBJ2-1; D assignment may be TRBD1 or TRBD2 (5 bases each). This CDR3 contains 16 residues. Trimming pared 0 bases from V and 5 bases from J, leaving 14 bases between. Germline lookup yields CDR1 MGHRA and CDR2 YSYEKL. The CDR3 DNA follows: TGCGCCAGCAGCCAAGACGGGGCAGCCCTCCACAATGAGCAGTTCTTC. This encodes CASSQDGAALHNEQFF.

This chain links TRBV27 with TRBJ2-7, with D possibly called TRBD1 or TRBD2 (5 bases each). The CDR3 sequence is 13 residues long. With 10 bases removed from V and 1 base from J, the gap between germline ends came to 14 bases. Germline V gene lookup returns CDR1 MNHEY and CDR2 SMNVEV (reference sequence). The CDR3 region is CATTGTGSYEQYF. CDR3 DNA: TGTGCCACTACCGGGACGGGTTCCTACGAGCAGTACTTC.

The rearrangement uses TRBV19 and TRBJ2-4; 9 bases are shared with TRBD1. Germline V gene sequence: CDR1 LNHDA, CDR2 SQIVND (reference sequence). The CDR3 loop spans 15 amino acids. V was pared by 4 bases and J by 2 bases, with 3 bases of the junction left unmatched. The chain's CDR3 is CASSRDRDTKNIQYF. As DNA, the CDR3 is TGTGCCAGTAGTAGGGACAGGGATACCAAAAACATTCAGTACTTC.

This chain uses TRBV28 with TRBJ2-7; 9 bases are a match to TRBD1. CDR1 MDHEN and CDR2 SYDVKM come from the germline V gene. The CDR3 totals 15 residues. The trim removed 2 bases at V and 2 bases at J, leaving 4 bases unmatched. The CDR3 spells CASSLTGTGPYEQYF. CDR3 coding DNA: TGTGCCAGCAGTTTAACAGGGACAGGGCCCTACGAGCAGTACTTC.

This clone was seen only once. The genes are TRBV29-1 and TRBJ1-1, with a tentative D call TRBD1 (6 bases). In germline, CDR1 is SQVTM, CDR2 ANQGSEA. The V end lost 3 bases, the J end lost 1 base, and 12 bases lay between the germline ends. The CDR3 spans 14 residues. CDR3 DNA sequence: TGCAGCGTTGACCCCCGGGGGGCGAACACTGAAGCTTTCTTT. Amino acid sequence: CSVDPRGANTEAFF.

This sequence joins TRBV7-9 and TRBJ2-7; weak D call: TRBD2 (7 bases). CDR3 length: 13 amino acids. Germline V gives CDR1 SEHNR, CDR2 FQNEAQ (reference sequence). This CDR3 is CACGGDGVYEQYF. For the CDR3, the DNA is TGTGCTTGCGGGGGCGACGGGGTCTACGAGCAGTACTTC. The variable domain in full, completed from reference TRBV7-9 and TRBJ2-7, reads DTGVSQNPRHKITKRGQNVTFRCDPISEHNRLYWYRQTLGQGPEFLTYFQNEAQLEKSRLLSDRFSAERPKGSFSTLEIQRTEQGDSAMYLCACGGDGVYEQYFGPGTRLTVT.

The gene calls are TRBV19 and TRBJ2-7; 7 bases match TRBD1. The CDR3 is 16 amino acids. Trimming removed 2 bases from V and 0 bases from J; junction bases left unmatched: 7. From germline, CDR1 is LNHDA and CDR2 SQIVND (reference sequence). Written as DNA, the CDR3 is TGTGCCAGTAGTATACTATACGGACAGGTCTCCTACGAGCAGTACTTC. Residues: CASSILYGQVSYEQYF. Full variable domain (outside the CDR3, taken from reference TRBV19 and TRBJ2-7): DGGITQSPKYLFRKEGQNVTLSCEQNLNHDAMYWYRQDPGQGLRLIYYSQIVNDFQKGDIAEGYSVSREKKESFPLTVTSAQKNPTAFYLCASSILYGQVSYEQYFGPGTRLTVT.

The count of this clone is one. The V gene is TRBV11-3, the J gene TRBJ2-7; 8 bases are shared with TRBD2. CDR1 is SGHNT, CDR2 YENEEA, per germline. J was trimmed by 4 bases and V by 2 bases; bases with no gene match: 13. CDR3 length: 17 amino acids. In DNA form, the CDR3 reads TGTGCCAGCAGCTTAAATTCAGCGGGAGTAGACTGTTACGAGCAGTACTTC. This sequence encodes CASSLNSAGVDCYEQYF.

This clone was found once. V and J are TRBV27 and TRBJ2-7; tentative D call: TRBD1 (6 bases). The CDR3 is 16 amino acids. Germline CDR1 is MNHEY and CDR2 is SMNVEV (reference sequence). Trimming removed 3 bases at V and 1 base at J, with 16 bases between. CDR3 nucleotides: TGTGCCAGCAGTTTTAATGGGGGCGCTTTTTCCTACGAGCAGTACTTC. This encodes CASSFNGGAFSYEQYF.

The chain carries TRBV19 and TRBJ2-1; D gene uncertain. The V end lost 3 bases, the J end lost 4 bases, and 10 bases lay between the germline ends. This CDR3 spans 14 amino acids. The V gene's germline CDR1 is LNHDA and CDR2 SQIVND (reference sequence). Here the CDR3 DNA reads TGTGCCAGTAGTATTGGAGAAAATTACAATGAGCAGTTCTTC. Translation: CASSIGENYNEQFF. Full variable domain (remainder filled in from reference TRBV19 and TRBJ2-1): DGGITQSPKYLFRKEGQNVTLSCEQNLNHDAMYWYRQDPGQGLRLIYYSQIVNDFQKGDIAEGYSVSREKKESFPLTVTSAQKNPTAFYLCASSIGENYNEQFFGPGTRLTVL.

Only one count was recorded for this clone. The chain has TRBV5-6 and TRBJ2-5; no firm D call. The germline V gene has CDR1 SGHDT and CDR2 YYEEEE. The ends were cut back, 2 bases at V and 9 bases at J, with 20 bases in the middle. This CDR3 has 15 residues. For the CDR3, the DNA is TGTGCCAGCAGCTTAACTTTCAAGGCCTTTCAGGCCCAGTACTTC. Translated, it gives CASSLTFKAFQAQYF.

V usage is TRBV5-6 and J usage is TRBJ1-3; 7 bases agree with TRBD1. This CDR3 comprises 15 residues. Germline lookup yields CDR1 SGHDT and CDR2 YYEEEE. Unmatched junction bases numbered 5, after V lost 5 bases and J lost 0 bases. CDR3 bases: TGTGCCAGCAGTCCCGACAGGGACTCTGGAAACACCATATATTTT. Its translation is CASSPDRDSGNTIYF. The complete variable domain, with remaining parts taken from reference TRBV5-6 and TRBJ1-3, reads DAGVTQSPTHLIKTRGQQVTLRCSPKSGHDTVSWYQQALGQGPQFIFQYYEEEERQRGNFPDRFSGHQFPNYSSELNVNALLLGDSALYLCASSPDRDSGNTIYFGEGSWLTVV.

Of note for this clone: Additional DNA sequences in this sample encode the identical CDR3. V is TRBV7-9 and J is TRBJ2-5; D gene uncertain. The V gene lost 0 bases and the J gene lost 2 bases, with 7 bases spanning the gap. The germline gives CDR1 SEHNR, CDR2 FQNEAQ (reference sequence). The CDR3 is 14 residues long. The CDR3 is CASSLAGTQETQYF. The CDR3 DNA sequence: TGTGCCAGCAGCTTAGCAGGAACTCAAGAGACCCAGTACTTC. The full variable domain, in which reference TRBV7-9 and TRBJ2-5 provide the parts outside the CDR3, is DTGVSQNPRHKITKRGQNVTFRCDPISEHNRLYWYRQTLGQGPEFLTYFQNEAQLEKSRLLSDRFSAERPKGSFSTLEIQRTEQGDSAMYLCASSLAGTQETQYFGPGTRLLVL.

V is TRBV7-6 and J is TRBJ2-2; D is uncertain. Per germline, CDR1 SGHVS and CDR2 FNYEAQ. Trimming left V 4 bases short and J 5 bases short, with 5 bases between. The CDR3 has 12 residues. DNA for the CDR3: TGTGCCAGCAGCTACATAACCGGGGAGCTGTTTTTT. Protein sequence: CASSYITGELFF.

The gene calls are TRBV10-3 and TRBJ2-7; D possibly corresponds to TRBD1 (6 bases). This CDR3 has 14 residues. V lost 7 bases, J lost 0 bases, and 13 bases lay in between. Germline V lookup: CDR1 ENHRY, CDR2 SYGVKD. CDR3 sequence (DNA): TGTGCCATCAAAGAACGGGACACCTCCTACGAGCAGTACTTC. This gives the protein CAIKERDTSYEQYF.

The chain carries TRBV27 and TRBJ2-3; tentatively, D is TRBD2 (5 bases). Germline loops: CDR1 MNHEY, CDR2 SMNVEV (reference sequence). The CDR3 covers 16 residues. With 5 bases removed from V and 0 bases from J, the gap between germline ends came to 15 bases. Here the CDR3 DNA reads TGTGCCAGCAGTCCGAGGGCCCTACTGAGCACAGATACGCAGTATTTT. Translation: CASSPRALLSTDTQYF.

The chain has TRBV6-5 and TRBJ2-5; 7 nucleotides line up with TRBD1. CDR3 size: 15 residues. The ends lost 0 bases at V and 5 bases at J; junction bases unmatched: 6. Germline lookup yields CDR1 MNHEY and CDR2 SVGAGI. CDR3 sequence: CASSYSEGGKETQYF. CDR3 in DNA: TGTGCCAGCAGTTACTCCGAAGGGGGCAAGGAGACCCAGTACTTC.

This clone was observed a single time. The CDR3 here is CASSSNTGGALEKLFF. DNA of the CDR3: TGTGCCAGCAGCTCAAACACAGGGGGCGCTTTGGAAAAACTGTTTTTT. V usage is TRBV7-6 and J usage is TRBJ1-4, with TRBD1 matching over 9 bases. The trim removed 4 bases at V and 8 bases at J, leaving 11 bases unmatched. Germline CDR1 SGHVS, CDR2 FNYEAQ. This CDR3 is built from 16 residues.

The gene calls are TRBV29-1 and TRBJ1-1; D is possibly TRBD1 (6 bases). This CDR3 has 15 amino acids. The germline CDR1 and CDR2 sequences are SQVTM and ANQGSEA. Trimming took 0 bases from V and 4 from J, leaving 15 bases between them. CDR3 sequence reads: CSVEDGSGVGTEAFF. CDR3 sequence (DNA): TGCAGCGTTGAAGATGGTTCAGGGGTGGGCACTGAAGCTTTCTTT. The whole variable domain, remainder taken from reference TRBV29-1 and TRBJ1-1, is SAVISQKPSRDICQRGTSLTIQCQVDSQVTMMFWYRQQPGQSLTLIATANQGSEATYESGFVIDKFPISRPNLTFSTLTVSNMSPEDSSIYLCSVEDGSGVGTEAFFGQGTRLTVV.

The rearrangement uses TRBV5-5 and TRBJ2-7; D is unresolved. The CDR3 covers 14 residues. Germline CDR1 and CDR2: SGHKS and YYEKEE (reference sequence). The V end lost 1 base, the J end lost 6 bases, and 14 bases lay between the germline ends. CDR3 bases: TGTGCCAGCAGCTTGATTTACCTGGGAAGCGAGCAGTACTTC. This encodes CASSLIYLGSEQYF.